These T cell receptor beta chains were read from a single sample in a study of T cell repertoires in cytomegalovirus infection. In TCRdb, the reads were re-called with MiXCR into one record per CDR3 protein. The sample holds nearly 550,000 distinct CDR3 sequences, 15% to 20% seen once. Source material: CD8+ T cells from PBMCs. These receptors came from a human donor in good health (CMV status not recorded). Some clones in this sample may be carry-over from other donors' samples. Both conserved end residues are part of each CDR3. Each record gives: V gene, clone size, D gene, J gene, CDR3 DNA, CDR3 protein. The D gene is left open where the match is weak. For some rows the clone size is stated as once, few or many, or as a class when expanded; others skip it.

v_call: TRBV11-2; clone_size: NA; d_call: NA; j_call: TRBJ1-1; cdr3_nt: TGTGCCAGCAGCCCCTGGGGGACGGGACGGGCCCGTGAAGCTTTCTTT; cdr3_aa: CASSPWGTGRAREAFF
v_call: TRBV2; clone_size: few; d_call: NA; j_call: TRBJ1-3; cdr3_nt: TGTGCCAGCAGTTCGACAGGATTCTCTGGAAACACCATATATTTT; cdr3_aa: CASSSTGFSGNTIYF
v_call: TRBV27; clone_size: few; d_call: NA; j_call: TRBJ2-7; cdr3_nt: TGTGCCAGCAGTTATCGGGCTAGCAGTTCCTACGAGCAGTACTTC; cdr3_aa: CASSYRASSSYEQYF
v_call: TRBV19; clone_size: few; d_call: NA; j_call: TRBJ1-3; cdr3_nt: TGTGCCAGTAGTATGGGCCTTGGAAACACCATATATTTT; cdr3_aa: CASSMGLGNTIYF
v_call: TRBV3-1; clone_size: few; d_call: NA; j_call: TRBJ2-3; cdr3_nt: TGTGCCAGCAGCCAGGGACCCCTCCATACGCAGTATTTT; cdr3_aa: CASSQGPLHTQYF
v_call: TRBV10-3; clone_size: few; d_call: TRBD2; j_call: TRBJ2-3; cdr3_nt: TGTGCCATCAGTGAGGGTGGCGGGGGGGACACAGATACGCAGTATTTT; cdr3_aa: CAISEGGGGDTDTQYF
v_call: TRBV10-3; clone_size: few; d_call: NA; j_call: TRBJ2-1; cdr3_nt: TGTGCCATCAAAGGAGCGGGTGATACCTACAATGAGCAGTTCTTC; cdr3_aa: CAIKGAGDTYNEQFF
v_call: TRBV27; clone_size: NA; d_call: NA; j_call: TRBJ2-7; cdr3_nt: TGTGACAGCAGTTTGGGGGGTAAGCAGTACTTC; cdr3_aa: CDSSLGGKQYF
v_call: TRBV20-1; clone_size: few; d_call: TRBD2; j_call: TRBJ2-7; cdr3_nt: TGCAGTGCTAGAGGTTCAGCGGGAGGGCCGTACGAGCAGTACTTC; cdr3_aa: CSARGSAGGPYEQYF
v_call: TRBV24-1; clone_size: NA; d_call: NA; j_call: TRBJ2-3; cdr3_nt: TGTGCCACCAGCGCCGGTTTTAGCTTCTCAGGAGGAGATACGCAGTATTTT; cdr3_aa: CATSAGFSFSGGDTQYF
v_call: TRBV6-1; clone_size: once; d_call: NA; j_call: TRBJ1-1; cdr3_nt: TGTGCCAGCAGTATTCGAGGGAGCACTGAAGCTTTCTTT; cdr3_aa: CASSIRGSTEAFF
v_call: TRBV4-2; clone_size: few; d_call: NA; j_call: TRBJ1-1; cdr3_nt: TGTGCCAGCAGCCACCCCCTCGAGGGGGGAAATACTGAAGCTTTCTTT; cdr3_aa: CASSHPLEGGNTEAFF
v_call: TRBV7-9; clone_size: many; d_call: NA; j_call: TRBJ1-2; cdr3_nt: TGTGCCAGCAGCTGGACCGGACAGAGGGGCTACACCTTC; cdr3_aa: CASSWTGQRGYTF
v_call: TRBV7-4; clone_size: many; d_call: NA; j_call: TRBJ1-1; cdr3_nt: TGTGCCAGCAGCTTAGGGGGGGGGAGAGCTTTCTTT; cdr3_aa: CASSLGGGRAFF
v_call: TRBV7-2; clone_size: many; d_call: TRBD1; j_call: TRBJ2-5; cdr3_nt: TGTGCCAGCAGCTCCGGACAGGGGGCAGGTCAAGAGACCCAGTACTTC; cdr3_aa: CASSSGQGAGQETQYF
v_call: TRBV7-9; clone_size: NA; d_call: NA; j_call: TRBJ2-3; cdr3_nt: TGTGCCAGCAGCTTAGAATCAGGGAGGGATACGCAGTATTTT; cdr3_aa: CASSLESGRDTQYF
v_call: TRBV7-6; clone_size: few; d_call: NA; j_call: TRBJ1-5; cdr3_nt: TGTGCTAGCAGCGATCCGGGGGGAAGCAATCAGCCCCAGCATTTT; cdr3_aa: CASSDPGGSNQPQHF
v_call: TRBV10-3; clone_size: NA; d_call: TRBD1; j_call: TRBJ2-2; cdr3_nt: TGTGCCATCAGTGATCAGGGGGCGGGCACCGGGGAGCTGTTTTTT; cdr3_aa: CAISDQGAGTGELFF
v_call: TRBV12-3/TRBV12-4; clone_size: many; d_call: TRBD2; j_call: TRBJ2-2; cdr3_nt: TGTGCCAGCAGTTGGACTAGCGGGGGGGCTCCCGGTGACACCGGGGAGCTGTTTTTT; cdr3_aa: CASSWTSGGAPGDTGELFF
v_call: TRBV13; clone_size: few; d_call: NA; j_call: TRBJ2-7; cdr3_nt: TGTGCCAGCAGCTTAGAACGGGAGTTCTACGAGCAGTACTTC; cdr3_aa: CASSLEREFYEQYF
v_call: TRBV5-4; clone_size: many; d_call: NA; j_call: TRBJ1-1; cdr3_nt: TGTGCCAGCAGCCTACGGGCTGGGGGTGAAGCTTTCTTT; cdr3_aa: CASSLRAGGEAFF
v_call: TRBV12-5; clone_size: many; d_call: NA; j_call: TRBJ2-5; cdr3_nt: TGTGCTAGTGGTTTGGTAAAGGCCGGCGGGGCCCAGTACTTC; cdr3_aa: CASGLVKAGGAQYF